This note documents a single TCR beta chain sequence. Its antigen is unknown. Base qualities were left out, and no much larger clone turns up one base away. The data were obtained in a study of Tregs in tolerant kidney transplant recipients (dated by TCRdb to between 2018 and 2020). At the level of the whole study: TCRbeta sequencing was used in the study to identify donor-specific regulatory T cells before combined kidney and bone marrow transplantation, and the identified cells were then tracked after transplant. TCRbeta repertoire sequencing was used in 3 healthy controls to compare several methods for expanding Tregs specific for an allogeneic donor.

The V and J ends are trimmed by 1 base and 7 bases, leaving 10 bases between them. From the cysteine up to the phenylalanine, the CDR3 has a length of 14 residues. The DNA shown is the 42-base CDR3, in frame from base 1. CDR1 and CDR2 were assigned from the germline V gene (reference sequence) as MNHEY and SMNVEV. Genomic DNA was extracted from sorted cells with the QIAGEN DNeasy Blood and Tissue Kit for TCRbeta CDR3 sequencing. High-throughput TCRbeta CDR3 sequencing, including PCR amplification with bias correction and internal controls, was performed commercially through immunoSEQ. The study's processing was this. Unique productive TCRbeta sequences were defined by CDR3 nucleotide sequence when primers matched and otherwise by CDR3 amino acid sequence together with Vbeta and Jbeta genes. Sorting error was corrected by removing sequences shared between sorted populations at a frequency ratio of 2:1 or less, and the remaining shared sequences were assigned to the higher population. A sequence counted as donor-reactive if, in CFSE-low cells, the sequence had a frequency of at least 0.01% and was expanded at least 5-fold compared with unstimulated cells. Jensen-Shannon divergence calculated on the top 100 TCRbeta sequences ranked by frequency was used to measure repertoire divergence. For samples with multiple sequencing runs, sorting error was corrected separately for each run before the runs were pooled. The table comes from immuneACCESS by way of TCRdb, which keeps in-frame sequences with V and J called. Part of the clones is missing from these tables; in studies checked, under half for an unresolved V gene and the rest for unknown reasons. V and J calls and clone size are as listed in that table; D and trimming were resolved from the DNA. Here the sample has under 100,000 clones; around 90% occur a single time. The ten largest clones add up to over 4% of the sample.

Paper-wide results and their limitations: Because only a small number of patients were included, the study had limitations, and the results will need to be validated in larger populations as well as under other immunosuppression protocols. Expanding Tregs with activated donor B cells appeared to identify the most biologically relevant and donor-specific TCRbeta repertoire. Biological reproducibility was not directly addressed, though technical replication error appeared minimal.

Thawed PBMCs were FACS-sorted into unstimulated Tregs (CD4+CD25+CD127-), CD4+ non-Tregs (CD4+CD25-), CD4 cells and CD8 cells. Healthy control blood was obtained either as purchased buffy coats or from healthy volunteers. Healthy control blood was processed to PBMCs with a Ficoll density gradient and then cryopreserved, whereas patient PBMCs were collected both before and after transplant. In this chain, TRBV27 is recombined with TRBJ2-2; the D gene remains uncertain. The TCR originated in a human donor in good health. Sequenced material: CD8+ T cells from blood. The CDR3: CASSLFPNIGELFF. In nucleotides, the sequence is TGTGCCAGCAGTTTATTCCCGAATATCGGGGAGCTGTTTTTT.